These 20 T cell receptor beta chains came from one sample sequenced in a study of T cells after yellow fever vaccination. TCRdb recomputed calls from the 5' RACE reads with MiXCR, one row per CDR3 protein. The data contain a few hundred thousand distinct CDR3 sequences, roughly 10% of them singletons. The sequences come from PBMCs, collected on the day of the first yellow fever vaccination. The receptors derive from a young man who received the YFV17D yellow fever vaccine.

The chain links TRBV6-2 or TRBV6-3 to TRBJ2-3; 11 nucleotides agree with TRBD2. The CDR3 has 14 residues. Per the germline V gene, CDR1 is MNHEY and CDR2 is SVGEGT. With V trimmed by 6 bases and J by 4 bases, 3 bases remained unmatched. The CDR3 DNA follows: TGTGCCAGCAGGAATAGCGGGGGGGCAGATACGCAGTATTTT. Amino acids: CASRNSGGADTQYF.

This chain uses TRBV7-2 with TRBJ2-5; 7 nucleotides align to TRBD2. Germline V gives CDR1 SGHTA, CDR2 FQGNSA. The CDR3 loop spans 16 amino acids. The V and J ends lost 5 bases and 4 bases, in that order; junction bases with no gene match: 13. CDR3 protein: CASSPSLTSGVETQYF. CDR3 DNA: TGTGCCAGCAGCCCCTCGCTTACGAGCGGGGTAGAGACCCAGTACTTC. Full variable domain (rest looked up from reference TRBV7-2 and TRBJ2-5): GAGVSQSPSNKVTEKGKDVELRCDPISGHTALYWYRQSLGQGLEFLIYFQGNSAPDKSGLPSDRFSAERTGGSVSTLTIQRTQQEDSAVYLCASSPSLTSGVETQYFGPGTRLLVL.

The chain carries TRBV7-9 and TRBJ1-3; D gene ambiguous. CDR3 length: 16 amino acids. Germline CDR1 is SEHNR and CDR2 is FQNEAQ (reference sequence). The V end lost 5 bases, the J end lost 0 bases, and 14 bases lay between the germline ends. The CDR3, as DNA: TGTGCCAGCAGCCATAGGGCCCGGAGCTCTGGAAACACCATATATTTT. This gives the protein CASSHRARSSGNTIYF.

Comments on this clonotype: One end of the junction is discordant with germline, which a read error may explain. The chain recombines TRBV12-5 with TRBJ2-3; 7 nucleotides align to TRBD1. The CDR3 runs 16 residues. CDR1 and CDR2 (germline): LGHNT, FRNRAP. CDR3 protein: CASGPRAQAGTDTRYF. DNA of the CDR3: TGTGCTAGTGGTCCCCGGGCCCAGGCTGGGACAGATACGCGGTATTTT. Complete variable domain (other parts from reference TRBV12-5 and TRBJ2-3): DARVTQTPRHKVTEMGQEVTMRCQPILGHNTVFWYRQTMMQGLELLAYFRNRAPLDDSGMPKDRFSAEMPDATLATLKIQPSEPRDSAVYFCASGPRAQAGTDTRYFGPGTRLTVL.

This rearrangement joins TRBV12-3 or TRBV12-4 to TRBJ1-1; 7 bases agree with TRBD1. J gave up 0 bases and V 5 bases, and 6 bases lay outside the gene matches. The CDR3 is made up of 15 amino acids. The CDR3 sequence: CASSAGGLMNTEAFF. In DNA, the CDR3 is TGTGCCAGCAGTGCAGGGGGATTGATGAACACTGAAGCTTTCTTT.

This clonotype was counted only a few times. The junction shows a germline mismatch at one end, possibly a read error. The chain couples TRBV3-1 to TRBJ2-7, with TRBD1 identical over 9 bases. CDR1 and CDR2 (germline): LGHDT, YNNKEL (reference sequence). This CDR3 contains 15 residues. This chain's CDR3 is CASSQGGQGIYEQYF. The DNA of the CDR3 is TGTGCCAGCAGTCAAGGAGGACAGGGGATATACGAGCAGTACTTC.

The CDR3 is CASSLPRGDSPLHF. The CDR3 nucleotides are TGCGCCAGCAGCTTGCCCAGGGGAGATTCACCCCTCCACTTT. This chain links TRBV5-1 with TRBJ1-6; TRBD1 might be the D (6 bases). The length of the CDR3 is 14 residues. Between the trimmed V and J ends, which lost 1 base and 8 bases, there was a span of 10 bases. The germline V gene has CDR1 SGHRS and CDR2 YFSETQ.

This clonotype occurred a few times. The CDR3 DNA is TGCGCCAGCAGCCCAAGGGACAGGGCCGGGACTGAAGCTTTCTTT. Its translation is CASSPRDRAGTEAFF. The chain joins TRBV4-1 to TRBJ1-1, with 9 nucleotides matching TRBD1. The CDR3 length is 15 residues. The germline V gene encodes CDR1 MGHRA and CDR2 YSYEKL. J lost 5 bases, V lost 4 bases, and 8 bases had no gene match.

This clonotype was seen a handful of times. The J gene is TRBJ1-5, the V gene TRBV20-1; 9 bases fit TRBD1. V gave up 3 bases and J gave up 2 bases; unmatched junction bases: 2. CDR3 length: 14 residues. Per the germline V gene, CDR1 is DFQATT and CDR2 is SNEGSKA (reference sequence). The CDR3 region is CSARTGGRNQPQHF. The CDR3 region has the DNA TGCAGTGCTAGGACAGGGGGGCGCAATCAGCCCCAGCATTTT.

This clonotype was found a few times. V and J are TRBV28 and TRBJ1-5; D may be TRBD1 (6 bases). The length of the CDR3 is 16 residues. Trimming pared 4 bases from V and 2 bases from J, leaving 15 bases between. In germline, CDR1 is MDHEN, CDR2 SYDVKM. The DNA of the CDR3 is TGTGCCAGCAGTTATCAGGGGCGAGGGGGCAATCAGCCCCAGCATTTT. This gives the protein CASSYQGRGGNQPQHF.

A single count supports this clonotype. The chain uses TRBV28 and TRBJ2-7; no clear D gene. Germline CDR1 reads MDHEN; CDR2 reads SYDVKM. The CDR3 spans 13 residues. The V end was cut by 5 bases, the J end by 8 bases, with 16 bases between. The CDR3 coding sequence is TGTGCCAGCAGTCCCCGGATCCGAACACAGCAGTACGTC. This gives the protein CASSPRIRTQQYV.

This clonotype was counted between two and nine times. The gene calls are TRBV10-3 and TRBJ2-3; possible D gene TRBD1, 5 bases. There are 12 residues in the CDR3. The V end was cut by 0 bases, the J end by 10 bases, with 8 bases between. The V gene's germline CDR1 is ENHRY and CDR2 SYGVKD. The CDR3 here is CAISESPRAQYF. In DNA, the CDR3 is TGTGCCATCAGTGAGTCGCCCAGGGCGCAGTATTTT.

This clonotype was seen a few times. The rearrangement joins TRBV3-1 to TRBJ1-1, with TRBD1 matching over 8 bases. V shed 0 bases and J 2 bases; nucleotides not matched to a gene: 5. CDR3 length: 16 residues. Germline assignment: CDR1 LGHDT and CDR2 YNNKEL (reference sequence). DNA for the CDR3: TGTGCCAGCAGCCAAGAAAGGGCAGGGGGCAACACTGAAGCTTTCTTT. Protein sequence: CASSQERAGGNTEAFF.

The rearrangement links TRBV7-2 to TRBJ1-5; TRBD1 aligns across 9 bases. Germline lookup yields CDR1 SGHTA and CDR2 FQGNSA. The V gene end was trimmed by 5 bases and the J gene end by 4 bases; junction bases not matched to a gene: 9. The CDR3 spans 16 residues. Here the CDR3 reads CASSPETGGWNQPQHF. The CDR3 DNA reads TGTGCCAGCAGCCCCGAGACAGGGGGTTGGAATCAGCCCCAGCATTTT.

V gene TRBV19 combines with J gene TRBJ2-5; 16 nucleotides match TRBD2. CDR1 and CDR2 from the germline V gene are LNHDA and SQIVND (reference sequence). The CDR3 totals 16 residues. V was pared by 4 bases and J by 5 bases, with 4 bases of the junction left unmatched. The CDR3 DNA reads as TGTGCCAGTAGTACGGGACTAGCGGGGGGGCTTGAGACCCAGTACTTC. This sequence encodes CASSTGLAGGLETQYF.

This chain uses TRBV4-1 with TRBJ2-7, with 9 nucleotides matching TRBD1. The trim removed 3 bases at V and 4 bases at J, leaving 7 bases unmatched. Germline CDR1 MGHRA, CDR2 YSYEKL. This CDR3 is 15 amino acids long. This chain's CDR3 is CASSQEGTGRYEQYF. The CDR3 region has the DNA TGCGCCAGCAGCCAGGAAGGGACAGGGAGGTACGAGCAGTACTTC.

This chain uses TRBV5-1 with TRBJ2-2; a possible D gene is TRBD2 (6 bases). V was trimmed by 4 bases and J by 2 bases, leaving 15 bases between them. Germline CDR1 SGHRS, CDR2 YFSETQ. The CDR3 totals 16 residues. The CDR3 DNA is TGCGCCAGCAGCCCCTCGGGCGGACTAAACACCGGGGAGCTGTTTTTT. The encoded protein is CASSPSGGLNTGELFF.

This clonotype was counted a few times. This rearrangement joins TRBV20-1 to TRBJ1-3; TRBD1 is a possible D gene (5 bases). CDR1 DFQATT and CDR2 SNEGSKA come from the germline V gene (reference sequence). There are 13 residues in the CDR3. Trimming took off 0 bases at V and 9 bases at J, with 12 bases between the two ends. The CDR3 sequence is CSARDLRAGTIYF. CDR3 DNA sequence: TGCAGTGCTAGAGATCTCAGGGCTGGCACCATATATTTT.

The rearrangement joins TRBV19 to TRBJ1-1; no definite D call. Germline assignment: CDR1 LNHDA and CDR2 SQIVND (reference sequence). CDR3 length equals 14 residues. V lost 1 base to trimming and J lost 2 bases, with 8 bases between them. In DNA form, the CDR3 reads TGTGCCAGTAGTATAGCCTCAACAAACACTGAAGCTTTCTTT. Its translation is CASSIASTNTEAFF.

This chain uses TRBV12-3 or TRBV12-4 with TRBJ2-1, with 11 bases lining up with TRBD1. V gave up 5 bases and J gave up 8 bases; unmatched junction bases: 5. The CDR3 is 14 amino acids. CDR3 DNA: TGTGCCAGCAGTGATGGACAGGGGGCCTATGAGCAGTTCTTC. Protein sequence: CASSDGQGAYEQFF.